The clone carrying this T cell receptor beta chain was counted only a few times. The CDR3 is 12 residues long. Trimming cost V 3 bases and J 5 bases, with 7 bases left between them. These data are taken from a study of blood T cell repertoires in COVID-19. This table comes from immunoSEQ multiplex PCR, and its TCRdb copy is limited to in-frame clones, with some not included. This sample has around 190,000 clones, with 70% to 85% found just once. The V gene is TRBV12-3 or TRBV12-4, the J gene TRBJ1-2; no firm D call. The sample was peripheral blood. The receptor was derived from a human donor in a cohort sampled during active COVID-19. CDR3 loop: CASSFRLYGYTF. In DNA, the CDR3 is TGTGCCAGCAGTTTCCGTCTGTATGGCTACACCTTC.